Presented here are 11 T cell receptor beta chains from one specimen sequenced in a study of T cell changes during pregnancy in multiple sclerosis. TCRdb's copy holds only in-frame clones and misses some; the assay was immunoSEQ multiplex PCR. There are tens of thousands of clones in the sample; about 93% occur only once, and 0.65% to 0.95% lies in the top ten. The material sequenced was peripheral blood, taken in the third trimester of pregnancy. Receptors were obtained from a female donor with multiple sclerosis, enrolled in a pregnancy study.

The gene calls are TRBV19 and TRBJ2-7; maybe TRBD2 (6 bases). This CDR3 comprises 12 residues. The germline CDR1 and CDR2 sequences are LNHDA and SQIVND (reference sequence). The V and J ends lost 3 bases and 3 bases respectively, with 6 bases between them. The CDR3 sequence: CASSIGSYEQYF. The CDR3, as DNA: TGTGCCAGTAGTATCGGGAGCTACGAGCAGTACTTC.

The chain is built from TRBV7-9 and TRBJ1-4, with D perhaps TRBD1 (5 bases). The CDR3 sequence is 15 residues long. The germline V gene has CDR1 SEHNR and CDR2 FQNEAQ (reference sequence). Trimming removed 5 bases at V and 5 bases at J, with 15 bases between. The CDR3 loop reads CASSPTTVRNEKLFF. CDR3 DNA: TGTGCCAGCAGCCCGACGACAGTTAGGAATGAAAAACTGTTTTTT.

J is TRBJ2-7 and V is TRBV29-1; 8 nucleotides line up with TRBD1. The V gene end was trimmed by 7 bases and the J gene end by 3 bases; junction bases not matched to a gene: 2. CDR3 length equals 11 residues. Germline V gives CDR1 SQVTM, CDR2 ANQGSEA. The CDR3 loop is CSAGTGYEQYF. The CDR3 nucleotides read TGCAGCGCCGGGACAGGCTACGAGCAGTACTTC.

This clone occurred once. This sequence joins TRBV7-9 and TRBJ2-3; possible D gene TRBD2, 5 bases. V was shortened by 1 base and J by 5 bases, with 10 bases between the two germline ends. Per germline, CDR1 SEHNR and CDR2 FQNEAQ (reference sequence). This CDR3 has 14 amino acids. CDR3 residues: CASSLGLALDTQYF. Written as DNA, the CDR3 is TGTGCCAGCAGCTTAGGGCTAGCATTAGATACGCAGTATTTT.

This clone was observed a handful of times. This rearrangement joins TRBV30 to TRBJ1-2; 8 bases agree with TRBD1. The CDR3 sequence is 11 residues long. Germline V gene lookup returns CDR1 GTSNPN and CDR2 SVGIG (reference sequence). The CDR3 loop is CAGQGYWGYTF. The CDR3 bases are TGTGCAGGACAGGGATATTGGGGCTACACCTTC.

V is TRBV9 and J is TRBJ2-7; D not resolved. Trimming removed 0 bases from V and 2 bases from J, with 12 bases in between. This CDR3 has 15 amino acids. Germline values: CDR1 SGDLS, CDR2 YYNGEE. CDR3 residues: CASSVGLVGTYEQYF. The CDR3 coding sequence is TGTGCCAGCAGCGTAGGTCTCGTGGGCACCTACGAGCAGTACTTC.

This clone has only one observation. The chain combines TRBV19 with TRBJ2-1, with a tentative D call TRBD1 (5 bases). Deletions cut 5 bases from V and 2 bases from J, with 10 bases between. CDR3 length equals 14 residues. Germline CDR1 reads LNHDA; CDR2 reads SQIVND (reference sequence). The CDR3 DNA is TGTGCCAGTAGTGGCAGGGTCCCCTACAATGAGCAGTTCTTC. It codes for CASSGRVPYNEQFF.

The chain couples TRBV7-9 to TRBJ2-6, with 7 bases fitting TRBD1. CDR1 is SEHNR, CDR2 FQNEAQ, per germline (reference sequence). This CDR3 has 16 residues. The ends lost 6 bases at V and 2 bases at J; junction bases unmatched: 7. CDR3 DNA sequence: TGTGCCAGCAGTATTAAGGGGGCCACTGGGGCCAACGTCCTGACTTTC. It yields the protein CASSIKGATGANVLTF.

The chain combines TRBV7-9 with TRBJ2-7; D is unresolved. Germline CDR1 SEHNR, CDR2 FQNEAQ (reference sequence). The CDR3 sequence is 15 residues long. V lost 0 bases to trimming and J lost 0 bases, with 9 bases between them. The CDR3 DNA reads TGTGCCAGCAGCTTAGCGCAATCCTACTCCTACGAGCAGTACTTC. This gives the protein CASSLAQSYSYEQYF.

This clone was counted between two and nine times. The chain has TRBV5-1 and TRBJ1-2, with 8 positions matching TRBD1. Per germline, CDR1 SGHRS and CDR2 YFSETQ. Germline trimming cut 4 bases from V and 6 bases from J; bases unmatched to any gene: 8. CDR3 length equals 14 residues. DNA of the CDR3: TGCGCCAGCAGCCCCGTGCAGGGGGCGGATGGCTACACCTTC. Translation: CASSPVQGADGYTF.

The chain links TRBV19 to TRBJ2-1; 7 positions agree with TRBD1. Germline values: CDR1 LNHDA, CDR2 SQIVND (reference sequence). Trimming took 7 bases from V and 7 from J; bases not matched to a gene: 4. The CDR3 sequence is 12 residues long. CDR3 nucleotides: TGTGCCAGTACAGTACAGGGGAATGAGCAGTTCTTC. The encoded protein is CASTVQGNEQFF.